This TCR beta chain was documented in a study of T cells in Graves' hyperthyroidism and ophthalmopathy. This clonotype was seen ten or more times. Ophthalmopathy patients all had a Clinical Activity Score of at least 3, a NOSPECS grade of at least 4 and disease under 3 months old. PBMCs were sourced from over 8.5 ml fresh peripheral blood. Researchers amplified the TCR beta CDR3 regions from RNA transcripts. Initially, a first-round RT-PCR of the TCR CDR3 employed the HTBI primer set. TCRdb recomputed calls from the multiplex PCR reads with MiXCR, one row per CDR3 protein. Seen here are approximately 250,000 distinct CDR3 sequences, roughly 22% observed once, and the top ten hold roughly a third. Sequenced input: blood. This TCR was recovered from a woman aged 40 to 49 with Graves' ophthalmopathy.

DNA for the CDR3: TGCAGTGCTAGACAGGGGCCAACGTCCTCCTACGAGCAGTACTTC. Residues: CSARQGPTSSYEQYF. The chain links TRBV20-1 to TRBJ2-7, with D tentatively TRBD1 (6 bases). Between the trimmed V and J ends, which lost 2 bases and 0 bases, there was a span of 14 bases. Germline CDR1 and CDR2: DFQATT and SNEGSKA (reference sequence). CDR3 length: 15 residues.